This TCR beta chain was observed in a study of blood T cell repertoires in COVID-19. Cohort placement rested on clinical history that participants reported themselves. Some clones are missing from TCRdb's copy, which holds only in-frame ones; the method was immunoSEQ multiplex PCR. The table includes roughly 400,000 clones, approximately 90% detected once. This clone was recorded a few times. CDR1 is SEHNR and CDR2 is FQNEAQ in the germline V gene (reference sequence). The V end lost 7 bases, the J end lost 4 bases, and 7 bases lay between the germline ends. The CDR3 has 11 residues. The chain has TRBV7-9 and TRBJ2-5; D not resolved. The sample comprised PBMCs or T cells enriched from blood (not recorded which). This clonotype originated in a middle-aged woman who had been exposed to COVID-19. The CDR3 sequence is CASTTGETQYF. The CDR3 nucleotides are TGTGCCAGCACAACGGGAGAGACCCAGTACTTC.